This entry is about one T cell receptor beta chain. This entry is derived from a study of OX40 agonist ivuxolimab in advanced cancers. The CDR3 extends over 15 amino acids. CDR1 and CDR2 from the germline V gene are MNHEY and SVGAGI. Between the trimmed V and J ends, which lost 2 bases and 5 bases, there was a span of 15 bases. Only in-frame clones appear in the TCRdb table, and some are missing; sequencing was by immunoSEQ multiplex PCR. The sample shows some 74,000 clones, roughly 84% of them seen only once. Source: CD4+ or CD8+ T cells sorted from blood, taken in a trial of the OX40 agonist ivuxolimab. V usage is TRBV6-5 and J usage is TRBJ1-1, with a weak D call TRBD1 (6 bases). The origin of this receptor is an adult with an advanced solid tumor such as melanoma, head and neck, liver or kidney cancer. The CDR3 reads CASSYLQGRATEAFF. The CDR3 DNA reads TGTGCCAGCAGTTACCTACAGGGCAGGGCAACTGAAGCTTTCTTT.